This T cell receptor (beta chain) was sequenced during a study of blood T cell repertoires in COVID-19 (dated by TCRdb to the early 2020s). Regarding the research as a whole: The collaborator samples originated in the United States, Italy and Spain and spanned the acute and convalescent phases of COVID-19. The prospective study material was composed of cDNA or gDNA derived from T cells, B-cell-depleted T cells, or PBMCs. Deeply sampled blood TCRbeta repertoires from subjects exposed to, actively infected with, or recovered from COVID-19 were included in the dataset. The repertoires were released in a freely available public database meant as a resource for research on the immune response to SARS-CoV-2. Samples came from the ongoing ImmuneRACE study (first 160 participants) plus 1,254 subjects from 6 global collaborators. Nearly every sample came with metadata listing a de-identified subject ID, COVID-19 status, age in years and sex. Where HLA class I and class II types were available, the types were taken from metadata supplied by the sample provider, not from assay-based typing. Broader findings and caveats from the paper: The amount of clinical and demographic metadata varied by source and participant and was provided uncurated.

About this clone itself: Its antigen target is currently unknown. No clone much larger than this one lies a single base away; base qualities are absent.

TCRbeta CDR3 regions were amplified from genomic DNA using the immunoSEQ Assay, a bias-controlled multiplex PCR. For the original study's pipeline: The number of nucleated cells in each sample was estimated from the amplification of reference gene primers within the assay. To quantify the absolute abundance of each unique TCRbeta CDR3 rearrangement, sequence reads were collapsed and filtered. For each sample, productive Simpson clonality was calculated as the square root of Simpson's diversity index over productive rearrangements. TCRdb mirrors the immuneACCESS table, restricted to in-frame sequences. Some clones are absent from its copies; in checked studies, under half trace to an unresolved V gene, and the reason for the others is unknown. The V and J calls and clone size were taken over from that table, and D and trimming were inferred from the DNA. This sample comprises 150,000 to 200,000 clones, roughly 89% of them detected only once. The ten largest clones take up about 7% of the sample.

The collaborating institutions used their own protocols to collect whole blood in K2EDTA tubes. For TCRbeta analysis, collaborator samples were shipped as frozen whole blood, as isolated PBMCs, or as DNA extracted from either sample type. The sequence came from a man aged 40-50 years with acute or convalescent COVID-19. The specimen was peripheral blood.

The CDR3 reads CASSLDRGPDEQYF. The DNA sequence follows: TGTGCCAGCAGTCTGGACAGGGGGCCCGACGAGCAGTACTTC. This sequence uses TRBV6-5 and TRBJ2-7; TRBD1 aligns with 11 central bases. Trimming accounts for 5 bases at V and 5 bases at J, while the number of junction bases matched to no gene is 5. CDR1 and CDR2 are read off the germline V gene as MNHEY and SVGAGI. There are 14 amino acids in the CDR3, from cysteine to phenylalanine inclusive. Only the CDR3 portion is preserved as DNA: 42 bases, with reading frame beginning at the first base.